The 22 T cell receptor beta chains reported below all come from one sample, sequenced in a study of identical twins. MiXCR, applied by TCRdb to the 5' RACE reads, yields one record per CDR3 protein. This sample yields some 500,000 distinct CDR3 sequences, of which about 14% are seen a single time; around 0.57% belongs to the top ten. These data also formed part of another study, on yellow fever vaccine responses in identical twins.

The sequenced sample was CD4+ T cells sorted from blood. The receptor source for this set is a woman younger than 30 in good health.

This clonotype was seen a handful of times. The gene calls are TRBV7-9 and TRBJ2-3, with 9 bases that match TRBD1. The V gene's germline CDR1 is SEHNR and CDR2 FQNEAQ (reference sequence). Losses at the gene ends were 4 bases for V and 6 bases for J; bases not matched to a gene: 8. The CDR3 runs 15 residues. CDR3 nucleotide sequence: TGTGCCAGCAGCTCTCCGGACAGGGGATGGGATACGCAGTATTTT. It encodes CASSSPDRGWDTQYF.

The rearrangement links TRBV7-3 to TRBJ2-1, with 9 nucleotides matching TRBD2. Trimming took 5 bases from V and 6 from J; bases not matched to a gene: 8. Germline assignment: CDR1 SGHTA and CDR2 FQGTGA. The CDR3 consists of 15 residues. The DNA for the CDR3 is TGTGCCAGCAGCACCGGGACTAGCACTTCCAATGAGCAGTTCTTC. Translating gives CASSTGTSTSNEQFF. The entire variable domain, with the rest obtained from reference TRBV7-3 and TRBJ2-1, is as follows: GAGVSQTPSNKVTEKGKYVELRCDPISGHTALYWYRQSLGQGPEFLIYFQGTGAADDSGLPNDRFFAVRPEGSVSTLKIQRTERGDSAVYLCASSTGTSTSNEQFFGPGTRLTVL.

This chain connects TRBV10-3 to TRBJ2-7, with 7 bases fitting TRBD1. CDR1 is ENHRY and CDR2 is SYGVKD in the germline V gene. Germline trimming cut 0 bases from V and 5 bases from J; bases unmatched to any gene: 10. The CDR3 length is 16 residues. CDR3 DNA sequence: TGTGCCATCAGTGAGTCGAGGCCAGGGGGTATCAACGAGCAGTACTTC. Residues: CAISESRPGGINEQYF.

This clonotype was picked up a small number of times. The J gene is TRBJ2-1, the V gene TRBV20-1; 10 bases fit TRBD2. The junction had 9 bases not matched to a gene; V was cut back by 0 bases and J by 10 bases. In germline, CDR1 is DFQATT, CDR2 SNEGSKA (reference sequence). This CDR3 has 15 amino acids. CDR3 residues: CSAREVASGSLEQFF. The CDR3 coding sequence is TGCAGTGCTAGAGAGGTGGCTAGCGGGAGCCTCGAGCAGTTCTTC.

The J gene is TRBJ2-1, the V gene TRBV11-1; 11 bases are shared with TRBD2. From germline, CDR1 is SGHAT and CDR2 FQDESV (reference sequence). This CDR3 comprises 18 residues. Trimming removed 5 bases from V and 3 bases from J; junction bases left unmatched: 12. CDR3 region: CASSRKGPTSGDYNEQFF. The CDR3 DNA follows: TGTGCCAGCAGCCGTAAGGGACCGACTAGCGGGGACTACAATGAGCAGTTCTTC.

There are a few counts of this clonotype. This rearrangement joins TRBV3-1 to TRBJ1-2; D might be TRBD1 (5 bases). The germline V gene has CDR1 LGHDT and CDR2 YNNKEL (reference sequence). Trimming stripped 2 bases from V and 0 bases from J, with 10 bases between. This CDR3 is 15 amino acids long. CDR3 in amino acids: CASSQLGVANYGYTF. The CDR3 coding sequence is TGTGCCAGCAGCCAATTGGGGGTTGCTAACTATGGCTACACCTTC.

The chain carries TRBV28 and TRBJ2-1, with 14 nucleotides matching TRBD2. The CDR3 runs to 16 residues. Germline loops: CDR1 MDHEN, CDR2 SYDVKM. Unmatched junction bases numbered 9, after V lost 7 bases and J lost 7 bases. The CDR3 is CASKSPGTSGSNEQFF. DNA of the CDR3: TGTGCCAGCAAATCCCCCGGGACTAGCGGGAGTAATGAGCAGTTCTTC. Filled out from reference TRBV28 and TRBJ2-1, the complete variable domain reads DVKVTQSSRYLVKRTGEKVFLECVQDMDHENMFWYRQDPGLGLRLIYFSYDVKMKEKGDIPEGYSVSREKKERFSLILESASTNQTSMYLCASKSPGTSGSNEQFFGPGTRLTVL.

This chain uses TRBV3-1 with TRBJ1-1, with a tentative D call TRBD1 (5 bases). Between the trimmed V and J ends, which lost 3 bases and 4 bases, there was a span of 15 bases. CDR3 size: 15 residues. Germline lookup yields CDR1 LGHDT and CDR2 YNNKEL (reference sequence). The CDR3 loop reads CASSHLWGSVTEAFF. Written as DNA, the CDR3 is TGTGCCAGCAGCCATCTTTGGGGGAGCGTCACTGAAGCTTTCTTT.

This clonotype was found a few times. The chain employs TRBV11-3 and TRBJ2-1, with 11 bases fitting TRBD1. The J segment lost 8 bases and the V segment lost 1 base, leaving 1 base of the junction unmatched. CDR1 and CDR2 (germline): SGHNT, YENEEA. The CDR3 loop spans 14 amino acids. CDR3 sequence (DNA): TGTGCCAGCAGCTTAGGGACAGGGGGCCATGAGCAGTTCTTC. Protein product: CASSLGTGGHEQFF.

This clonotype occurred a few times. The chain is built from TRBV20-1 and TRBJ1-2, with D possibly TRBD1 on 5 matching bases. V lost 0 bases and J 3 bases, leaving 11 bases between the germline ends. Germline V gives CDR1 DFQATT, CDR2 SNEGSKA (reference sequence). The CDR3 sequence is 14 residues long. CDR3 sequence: CSARDLGRDYGYTF. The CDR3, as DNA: TGCAGTGCTAGAGATCTTGGCAGGGACTATGGCTACACCTTC.

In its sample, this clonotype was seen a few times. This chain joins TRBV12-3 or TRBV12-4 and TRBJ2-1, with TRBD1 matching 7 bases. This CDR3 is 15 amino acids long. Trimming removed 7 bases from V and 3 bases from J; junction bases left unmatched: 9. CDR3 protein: CASTQRGQVYNEQFF. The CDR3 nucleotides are TGTGCCAGCACCCAAAGGGGGCAGGTCTACAATGAGCAGTTCTTC.

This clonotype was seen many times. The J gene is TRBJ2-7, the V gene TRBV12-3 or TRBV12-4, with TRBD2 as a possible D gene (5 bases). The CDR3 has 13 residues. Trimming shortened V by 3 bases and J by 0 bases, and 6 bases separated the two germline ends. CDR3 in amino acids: CASSFGLSYEQYF. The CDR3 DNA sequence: TGTGCCAGCAGTTTTGGACTCTCCTACGAGCAGTACTTC.

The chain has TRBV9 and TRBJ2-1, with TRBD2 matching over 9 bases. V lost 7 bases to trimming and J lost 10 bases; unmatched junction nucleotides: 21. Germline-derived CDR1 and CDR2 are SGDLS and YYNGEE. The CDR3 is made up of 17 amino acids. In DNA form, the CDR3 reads TGTGCCAGCTTCCCAGAGGGGCCTAGCGGGACTCTTCGCGAGCAGTTCTTC. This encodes CASFPEGPSGTLREQFF.

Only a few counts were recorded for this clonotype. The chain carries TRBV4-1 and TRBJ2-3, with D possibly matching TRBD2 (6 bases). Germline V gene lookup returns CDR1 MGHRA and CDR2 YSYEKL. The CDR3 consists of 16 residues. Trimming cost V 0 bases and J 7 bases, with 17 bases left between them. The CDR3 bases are TGCGCCAGCAGCCAAGAACCTAGCGAACCCTCAAATACGCAGTATTTT. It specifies CASSQEPSEPSNTQYF.

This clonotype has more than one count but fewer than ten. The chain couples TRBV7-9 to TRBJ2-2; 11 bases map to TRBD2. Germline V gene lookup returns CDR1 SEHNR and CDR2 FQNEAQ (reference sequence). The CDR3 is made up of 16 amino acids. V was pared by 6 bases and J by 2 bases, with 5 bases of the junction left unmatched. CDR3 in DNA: TGTGCCAGCAGGACTAGCGGGATGGGAAACACCGGGGAGCTGTTTTTT. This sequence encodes CASRTSGMGNTGELFF.

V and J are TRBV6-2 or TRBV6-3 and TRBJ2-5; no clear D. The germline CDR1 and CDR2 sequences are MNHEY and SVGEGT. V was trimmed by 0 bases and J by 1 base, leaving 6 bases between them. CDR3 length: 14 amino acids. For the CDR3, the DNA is TGTGCCAGCAGTTACTCTAGGGTCCAAGAGACCCAGTACTTC. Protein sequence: CASSYSRVQETQYF.

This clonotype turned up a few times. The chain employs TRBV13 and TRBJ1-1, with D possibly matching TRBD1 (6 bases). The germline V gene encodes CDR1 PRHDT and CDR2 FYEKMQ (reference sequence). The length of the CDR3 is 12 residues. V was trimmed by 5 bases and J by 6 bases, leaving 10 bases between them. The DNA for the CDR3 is TGTGCCAGCAGCGTTAACAGGGCTGAAGCTTTCTTT. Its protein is CASSVNRAEAFF. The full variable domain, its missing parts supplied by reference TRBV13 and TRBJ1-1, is AAGVIQSPRHLIKEKRETATLKCYPIPRHDTVYWYQQGPGQDPQFLISFYEKMQSDKGSIPDRFSAQQFSDYHSELNMSSLELGDSALYFCASSVNRAEAFFGQGTRLTVV.

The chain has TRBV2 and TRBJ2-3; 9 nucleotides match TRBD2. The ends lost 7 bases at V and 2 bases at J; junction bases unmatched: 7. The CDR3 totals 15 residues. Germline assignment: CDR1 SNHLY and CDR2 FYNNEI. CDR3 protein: CASILSGGHTDTQYF. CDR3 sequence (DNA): TGTGCCAGCATTCTGAGCGGGGGGCACACAGATACGCAGTATTTT.

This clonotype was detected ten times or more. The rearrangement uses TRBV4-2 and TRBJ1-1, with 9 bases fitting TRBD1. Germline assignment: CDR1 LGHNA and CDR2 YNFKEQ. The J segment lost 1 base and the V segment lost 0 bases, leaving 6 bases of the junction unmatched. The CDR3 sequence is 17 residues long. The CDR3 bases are TGTGCCAGCAGCCAAGATCTGGACAGGGGACCGAACACTGAAGCTTTCTTT. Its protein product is CASSQDLDRGPNTEAFF.

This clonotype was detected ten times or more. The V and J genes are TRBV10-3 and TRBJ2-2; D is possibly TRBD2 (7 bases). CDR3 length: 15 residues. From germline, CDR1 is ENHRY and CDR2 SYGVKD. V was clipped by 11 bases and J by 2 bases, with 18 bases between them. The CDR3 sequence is CASFWGGANTGELFF. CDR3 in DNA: TGTGCCTCCTTCTGGGGGGGGGCCAACACCGGGGAGCTGTTTTTT.

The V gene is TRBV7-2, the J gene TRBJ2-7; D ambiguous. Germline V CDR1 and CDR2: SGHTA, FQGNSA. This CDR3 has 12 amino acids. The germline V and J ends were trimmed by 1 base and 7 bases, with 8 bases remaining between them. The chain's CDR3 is CASSLDFVEQYF. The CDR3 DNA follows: TGTGCCAGCAGCTTAGACTTTGTTGAGCAGTACTTC.

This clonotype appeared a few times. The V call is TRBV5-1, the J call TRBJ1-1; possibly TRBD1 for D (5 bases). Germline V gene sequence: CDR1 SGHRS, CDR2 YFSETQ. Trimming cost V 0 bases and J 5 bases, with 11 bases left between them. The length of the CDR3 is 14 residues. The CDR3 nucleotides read TGCGCCAGCAGCTTGGAGGGGTCGTGGACTGAAGCTTTCTTT. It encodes CASSLEGSWTEAFF.